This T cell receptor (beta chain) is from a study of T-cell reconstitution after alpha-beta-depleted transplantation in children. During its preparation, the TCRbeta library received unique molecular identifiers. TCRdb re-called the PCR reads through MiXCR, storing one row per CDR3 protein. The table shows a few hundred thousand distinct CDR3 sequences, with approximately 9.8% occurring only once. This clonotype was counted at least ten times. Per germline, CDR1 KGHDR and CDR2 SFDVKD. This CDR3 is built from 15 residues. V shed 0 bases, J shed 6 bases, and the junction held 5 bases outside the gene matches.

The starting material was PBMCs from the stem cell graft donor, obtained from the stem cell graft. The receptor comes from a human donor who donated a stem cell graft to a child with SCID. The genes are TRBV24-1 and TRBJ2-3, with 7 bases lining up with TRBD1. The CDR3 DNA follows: TGTGCCACCAGTGATTTGCCCGGGACAGACGATACGCAGTATTTT. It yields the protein CATSDLPGTDDTQYF.